This TCR beta chain was observed in a study of technical replicates of blood from a handful of donors. TCRdb's table, derived via immunoSEQ multiplex PCR, lists solely in-frame clones and lacks some. The data hold about 66,000 clones, with roughly nine tenths observed a single time. J gave up 4 bases and V 7 bases, and 6 bases lay outside the gene matches. This CDR3 is built from 14 residues. The germline CDR1 and CDR2 sequences are MDHEN and SYDVKM. Sequences were obtained from PBMCs. The sequence derives from a human donor in good health. Some clones in this sample may be carry-over from other donors' samples. The genes are TRBV28 and TRBJ1-2; 10 bases are a match to TRBD1. As DNA, the CDR3 is TGTGCCAGCACCACGACAGGGGGCTTCTATGGCTACACCTTC. It codes for CASTTTGGFYGYTF.